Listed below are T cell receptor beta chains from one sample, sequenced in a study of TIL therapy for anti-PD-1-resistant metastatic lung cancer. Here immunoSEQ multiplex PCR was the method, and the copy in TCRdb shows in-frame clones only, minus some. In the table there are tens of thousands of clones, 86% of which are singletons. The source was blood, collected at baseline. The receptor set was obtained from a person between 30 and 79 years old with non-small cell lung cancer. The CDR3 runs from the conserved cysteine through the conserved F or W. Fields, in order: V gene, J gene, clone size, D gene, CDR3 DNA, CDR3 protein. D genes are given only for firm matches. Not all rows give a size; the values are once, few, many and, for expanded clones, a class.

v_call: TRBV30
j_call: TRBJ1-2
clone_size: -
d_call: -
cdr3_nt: TGTGCCTGGAGTGGGCAGGGAGGTGGCTACACCTTC
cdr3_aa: CAWSGQGGGYTF

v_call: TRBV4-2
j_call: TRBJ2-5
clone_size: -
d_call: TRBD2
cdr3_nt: TGTGCCAGCAGCCAAGATCCAGCCAGGGCTAGCGGGAGTGGGGAGACCCAGTACTTC
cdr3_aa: CASSQDPARASGSGETQYF

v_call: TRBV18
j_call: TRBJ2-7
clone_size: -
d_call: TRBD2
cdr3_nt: TGTGCCAGCTCACCCTACCTAGCGGGGAGCTCCTACGAGCAGTACTTC
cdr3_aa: CASSPYLAGSSYEQYF

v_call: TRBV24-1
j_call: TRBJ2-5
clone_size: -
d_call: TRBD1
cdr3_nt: TGTGCCACCAGTGGTCCCACAGGGGGCACCGAGACCCAGTACTTC
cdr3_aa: CATSGPTGGTETQYF

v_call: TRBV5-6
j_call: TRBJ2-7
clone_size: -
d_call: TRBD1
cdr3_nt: TGTGCCAGCAGCTTGGCCGGGACAGGGCACTACGAGCAGTACTTC
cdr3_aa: CASSLAGTGHYEQYF

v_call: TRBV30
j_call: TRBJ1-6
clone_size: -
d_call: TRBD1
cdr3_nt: TGTGCCTGGAGTTACGGGCAGGGGGCTTCACCCCTCCACTTT
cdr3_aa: CAWSYGQGASPLHF

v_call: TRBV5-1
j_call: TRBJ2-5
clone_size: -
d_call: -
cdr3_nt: TGCGCCAGCAGCTTGGTACCGACGGAGACCCAGTACTTC
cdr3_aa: CASSLVPTETQYF

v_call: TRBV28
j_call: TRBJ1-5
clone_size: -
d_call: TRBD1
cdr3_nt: TGTGCCAGCAGTTTATTAACGGGGGGACAGGGCTATAGCAATCAGCCCCAGCATTTT
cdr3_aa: CASSLLTGGQGYSNQPQHF

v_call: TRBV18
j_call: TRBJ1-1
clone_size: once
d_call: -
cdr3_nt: TGTGCCAGCTCACCGCCCGAACAGGGTACTGAAGCTTTCTTT
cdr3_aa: CASSPPEQGTEAFF

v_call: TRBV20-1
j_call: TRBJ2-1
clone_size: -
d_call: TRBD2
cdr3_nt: TGCAGTGCTAGTAGGCTAGCGGGAGGGCCTTCCTACAATGAGCAGTTCTTC
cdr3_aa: CSASRLAGGPSYNEQFF

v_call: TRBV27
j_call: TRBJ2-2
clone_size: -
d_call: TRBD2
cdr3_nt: TGTGCCAGCAGGCCGACTAGCGAGAACACCGGGGAGCTGTTTTTT
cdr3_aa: CASRPTSENTGELFF

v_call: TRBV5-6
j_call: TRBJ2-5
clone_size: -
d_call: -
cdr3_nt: TGTGCCAGCAGCTTAAGGGGGAGGGCCGGGGGTGAGACCCAGTACTTC
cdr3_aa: CASSLRGRAGGETQYF

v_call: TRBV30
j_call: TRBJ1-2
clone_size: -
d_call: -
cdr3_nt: TGTGCCTGGAGCGGAAACACACTTTATGGCTACACCTTC
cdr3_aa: CAWSGNTLYGYTF

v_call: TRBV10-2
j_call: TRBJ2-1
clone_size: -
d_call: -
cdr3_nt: TGCGCCAGCGGGACTCCGACCAATGAGCAGTTCTTC
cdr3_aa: CASGTPTNEQFF

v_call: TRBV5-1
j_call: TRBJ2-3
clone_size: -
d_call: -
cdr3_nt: TGCGCCAGCAGCTATGGTACTTTAAGCACAGATACGCAGTATTTT
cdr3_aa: CASSYGTLSTDTQYF

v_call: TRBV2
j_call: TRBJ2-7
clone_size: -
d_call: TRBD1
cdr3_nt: TGTGCCAGCAGTGAATATCCGGGACAGGCGACCTACGAGCAGTACTTC
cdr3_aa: CASSEYPGQATYEQYF

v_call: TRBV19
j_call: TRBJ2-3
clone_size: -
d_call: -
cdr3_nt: TGTGCCAGTAGTAGAGGTAGGGGAGCGGATACGCAGTATTTT
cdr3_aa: CASSRGRGADTQYF

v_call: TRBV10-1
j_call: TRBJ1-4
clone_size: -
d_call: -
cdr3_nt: TGCGCCAGCAGTGGAGAAGGCCCTAATGAAAAACTGTTTTTT
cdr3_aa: CASSGEGPNEKLFF

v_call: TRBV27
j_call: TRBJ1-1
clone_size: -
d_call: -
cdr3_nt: TGTGCCAGTTCCACCGGGGTGAACACTGAAGCTTTCTTT
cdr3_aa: CASSTGVNTEAFF

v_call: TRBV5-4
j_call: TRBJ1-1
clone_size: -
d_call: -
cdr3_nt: TGTGCCAGCAGCTTAGACGTGACGGTAAACACTGAAGCTTTCTTT
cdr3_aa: CASSLDVTVNTEAFF

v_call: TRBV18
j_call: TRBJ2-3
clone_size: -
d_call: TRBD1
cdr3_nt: TGTGCCAGCTCACGAACCGGGACAGGTAACCTCTCGGGGTATTTT
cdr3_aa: CASSRTGTGNLSGYF

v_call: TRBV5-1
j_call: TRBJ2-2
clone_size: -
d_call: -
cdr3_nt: TGCGCCAGCAGCTTCGGGCAGAACCTCGGGGAGCTGTTTTTT
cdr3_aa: CASSFGQNLGELFF

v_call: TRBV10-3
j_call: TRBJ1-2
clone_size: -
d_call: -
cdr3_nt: TGTGCCATCAGTGAAGGGAGGGGAGCTAACTATGGCTACACCTTC
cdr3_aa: CAISEGRGANYGYTF

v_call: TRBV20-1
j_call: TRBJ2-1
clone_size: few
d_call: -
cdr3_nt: TGCAGTGCTCGCCAATACAATGAGCAGTTCTTC
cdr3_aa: CSARQYNEQFF

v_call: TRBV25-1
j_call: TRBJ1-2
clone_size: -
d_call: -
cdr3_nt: TGTGCCAGCAGTGAATACAGGGCCTATGGCTACACCTTC
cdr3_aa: CASSEYRAYGYTF

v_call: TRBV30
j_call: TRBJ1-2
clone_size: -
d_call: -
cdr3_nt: TGTGCCTGGAGTCTAGTGGGCCTGCTAGCTAACTATGGCTACACCTTC
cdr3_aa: CAWSLVGLLANYGYTF

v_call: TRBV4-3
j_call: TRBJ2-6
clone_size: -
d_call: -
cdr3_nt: TGCGCCAGCAGCCAAGTCGGGACACCAATCTCTGGGGCCAACGTCCTGACTTTC
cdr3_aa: CASSQVGTPISGANVLTF

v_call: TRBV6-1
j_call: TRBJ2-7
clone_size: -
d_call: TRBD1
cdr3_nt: TGTGCCAGCAGTGAAGGCCCAGGGGGCTACGAGCAGTACTTC
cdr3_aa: CASSEGPGGYEQYF

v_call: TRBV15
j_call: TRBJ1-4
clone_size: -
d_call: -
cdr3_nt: TGTGCCACCAGCACAGGTCCTTGGGTGGATGAAAAACTGTTTTTT
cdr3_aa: CATSTGPWVDEKLFF

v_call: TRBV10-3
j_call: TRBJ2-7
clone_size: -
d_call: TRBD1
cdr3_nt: TGTGCCATCAGTATAGGACAGGGGGCCACATACGAGCAGTACTTC
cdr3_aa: CAISIGQGATYEQYF

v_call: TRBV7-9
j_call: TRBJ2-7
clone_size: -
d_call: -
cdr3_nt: TGTGCCAGCAGCTCCTGGACGGGCCACGAGCAGTACTTC
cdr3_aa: CASSSWTGHEQYF

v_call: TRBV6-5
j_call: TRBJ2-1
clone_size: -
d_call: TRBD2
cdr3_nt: TGTGCCAGCAGACGGACTAGCGGACTCAATGAGCAGTTCTTC
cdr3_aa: CASRRTSGLNEQFF

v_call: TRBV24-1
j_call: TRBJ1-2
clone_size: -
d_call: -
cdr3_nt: TGTGCCACCAGTGATTCCCGGAGGGCAGGGCGAGGATATGGCTACACCTTC
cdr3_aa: CATSDSRRAGRGYGYTF

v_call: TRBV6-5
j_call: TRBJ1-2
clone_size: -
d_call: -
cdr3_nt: TGTGCCAGCAATACCAGGATTAACTATGGCTACACCTTC
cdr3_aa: CASNTRINYGYTF

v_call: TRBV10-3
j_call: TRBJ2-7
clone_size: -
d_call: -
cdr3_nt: TGTGCCGCAAGGGACTTGGAGTCCTACGAGCAGTACTTC
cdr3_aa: CAARDLESYEQYF

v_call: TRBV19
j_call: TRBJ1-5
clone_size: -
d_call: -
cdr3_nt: TGTGCCAGCGGGGGGGCGAGGGGCAATCAGCCCCAGCATTTT
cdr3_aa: CASGGARGNQPQHF

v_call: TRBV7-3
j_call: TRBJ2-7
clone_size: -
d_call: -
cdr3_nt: TGTGCCAGCAGCCCCGGGGGGATTACAGGGTACGAGCAGTACTTC
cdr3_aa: CASSPGGITGYEQYF

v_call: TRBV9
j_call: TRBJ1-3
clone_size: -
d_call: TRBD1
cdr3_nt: TGTGCCAGCAGCGCCGGGACAGGGGCCCGCGGGAGCCTCAGTGGAAACACCATATATTTT
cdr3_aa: CASSAGTGARGSLSGNTIYF

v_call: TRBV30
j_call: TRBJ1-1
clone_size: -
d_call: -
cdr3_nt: TGTGCCTGGAGGCGCCGGTTGGGCACTGAAGCTTTCTTT
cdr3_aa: CAWRRRLGTEAFF

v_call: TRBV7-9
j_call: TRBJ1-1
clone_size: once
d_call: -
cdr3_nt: TGTGCCAGCAGCTTAGGGACCAGGGCGAACACTGAAGCTTTCTTT
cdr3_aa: CASSLGTRANTEAFF

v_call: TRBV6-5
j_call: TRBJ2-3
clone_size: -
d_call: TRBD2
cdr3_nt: TGTGCCAGCAGTTACTCGCGGGAGACAGATACGCAGTATTTT
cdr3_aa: CASSYSRETDTQYF

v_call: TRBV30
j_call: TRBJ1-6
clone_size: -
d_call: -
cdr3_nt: TGTGCCTGGAGTAGGACAGCATATAATTCACCCCTCCACTTT
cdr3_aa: CAWSRTAYNSPLHF

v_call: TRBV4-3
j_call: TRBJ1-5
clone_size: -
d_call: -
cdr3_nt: TGCGCCAGCAGCGTAAGAATGGGGGACCGTCAGCCCCAGCATTTT
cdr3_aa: CASSVRMGDRQPQHF

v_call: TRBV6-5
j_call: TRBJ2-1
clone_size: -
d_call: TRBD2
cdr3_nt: TGTGCCAGTCATAGACTAGCGGACTACAATGAGCAGTTCTTC
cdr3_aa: CASHRLADYNEQFF

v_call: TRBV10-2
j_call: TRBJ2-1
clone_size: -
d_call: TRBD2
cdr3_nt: TGCGCCAGCAGTGCCGGGGGGGCGAGTGAGCAGTTCTTC
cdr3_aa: CASSAGGASEQFF

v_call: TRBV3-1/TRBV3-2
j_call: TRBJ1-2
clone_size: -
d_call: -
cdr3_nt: TGTGCCAGCAGCCGCAGTGAGGATGGCTACACCTTC
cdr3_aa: CASSRSEDGYTF

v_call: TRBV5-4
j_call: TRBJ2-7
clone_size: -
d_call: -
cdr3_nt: TGTGCCAGCAGCTTGGTAGGAAACGCTGGGGCGGTCGAGCAGTACTTC
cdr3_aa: CASSLVGNAGAVEQYF

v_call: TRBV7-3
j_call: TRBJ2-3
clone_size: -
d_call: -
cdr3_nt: TGTGCCAGCAGCTTAACATCGGATACGCAGTATTTT
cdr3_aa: CASSLTSDTQYF